Listed here are 29 T cell receptor beta chains from one sample, sequenced in a study of shared clonotypes between healthy human individuals. Assay used: immunoSEQ multiplex PCR; TCRdb lists only in-frame clones, some missing. The sample holds 600,000 to 750,000 clones, just under 75% seen once. Sequenced material: memory CD4+ T cells sorted from blood. Subset meaning: CD45RA-negative fraction. These receptors all stem from a woman aged 25-40 years in good health.

At least ten counts were recorded for this clone. V is TRBV7-2 and J is TRBJ1-2; D is uncertain. This CDR3 is 14 amino acids long. Germline CDR1 SGHTA, CDR2 FQGNSA. Deletions cut 2 bases from V and 0 bases from J, with 7 bases between. The CDR3 here is CASSLYQSNYGYTF. The CDR3 DNA sequence: TGTGCCAGCAGCTTATACCAGTCTAACTATGGCTACACCTTC.

Only a few counts were recorded for this clone. CDR3 loop: CASSPESNYGYTF. The CDR3 DNA is TGTGCCAGCAGCCCCGAAAGTAACTATGGCTACACCTTC. The genes are TRBV7-9 and TRBJ1-2; D call uncertain. Germline CDR1 reads SEHNR; CDR2 reads FQNEAQ (reference sequence). V was pared by 5 bases and J by 1 base, with 8 bases between. The CDR3 runs to 13 residues.

The chain is built from TRBV5-6 and TRBJ2-7, with 9 bases aligning to TRBD2. The CDR3 sequence is 18 residues long. Germline V CDR1 and CDR2: SGHDT, YYEEEE. V lost 4 bases to trimming and J lost 3 bases; unmatched junction nucleotides: 17. The CDR3 bases are TGTGCCAGCAGCCCCTTCTCTCCCCGTAGCGGGAGAAACTACGAGCAGTACTTC. The encoded protein is CASSPFSPRSGRNYEQYF.

The chain joins TRBV5-1 to TRBJ2-7; 9 nucleotides align to TRBD1. CDR1 and CDR2 (germline): SGHRS, YFSETQ. This CDR3 comprises 17 residues. Germline trimming cut 2 bases from V and 6 bases from J; bases unmatched to any gene: 15. CDR3 DNA sequence: TGCGCCAGCAGCTTTAAGGGGACAGGGAGGTTTGGCTTCGAGCAGTACTTC. Its translation is CASSFKGTGRFGFEQYF.

This clone was counted a few times. V gene TRBV5-1 combines with J gene TRBJ2-7; 8 bases line up with TRBD2. CDR1 is SGHRS, CDR2 YFSETQ, per germline. Germline trimming cut 0 bases from V and 2 bases from J; bases unmatched to any gene: 10. The length of the CDR3 is 17 residues. The CDR3 DNA reads as TGCGCCAGCAGCTTGGGTGTGGCTAGCGGGTTTACCTACGAGCAGTACTTC. Translated: CASSLGVASGFTYEQYF.

The V call is TRBV5-1, the J call TRBJ1-3, with 9 nucleotides matching TRBD1. The CDR3 spans 17 residues. The trim removed 3 bases at V and 1 base at J, leaving 8 bases unmatched. The germline V gene encodes CDR1 SGHRS and CDR2 YFSETQ. The CDR3 sequence is CASSYGTGILSGNTIYF. In DNA, the CDR3 is TGCGCCAGCAGCTACGGGACAGGGATTCTTTCTGGAAACACCATATATTTT.

This clone was observed a handful of times. The V and J genes are TRBV19 and TRBJ2-2, with D perhaps matching TRBD1 (6 bases). Per germline, CDR1 LNHDA and CDR2 SQIVND (reference sequence). V lost 6 bases and J 6 bases, leaving 14 bases between the germline ends. This CDR3 is 14 amino acids long. The CDR3 here is CASSWGRGPGELFF. In DNA, the CDR3 is TGTGCCAGTAGCTGGGGGCGCGGGCCCGGGGAGCTGTTTTTT. Full variable domain (outside the CDR3, taken from reference TRBV19 and TRBJ2-2): DGGITQSPKYLFRKEGQNVTLSCEQNLNHDAMYWYRQDPGQGLRLIYYSQIVNDFQKGDIAEGYSVSREKKESFPLTVTSAQKNPTAFYLCASSWGRGPGELFFGEGSRLTVL.

The chain uses TRBV23-1 and TRBJ2-7, with D maybe TRBD1 (5 bases). TRBV23-1 is identified as an open reading frame with a role that is uncertain. There are 14 residues in the CDR3. V was pared by 8 bases and J by 5 bases, with 19 bases between. For the CDR3, the DNA is TGCGCCAGCCTATCCCCGGACAACCGGAACGAGCAGTACTTC. It specifies CASLSPDNRNEQYF.

Ten or more counts support this clone. V and J are TRBV28 and TRBJ1-5, with TRBD1 matching over 9 bases. Germline V gene lookup returns CDR1 MDHEN and CDR2 SYDVKM. The trim removed 2 bases at V and 2 bases at J, leaving 7 bases unmatched. The CDR3 is 17 residues long. CDR3 protein: CASSLAQWDRGNQPQHF. The CDR3 DNA reads as TGTGCCAGCAGTTTAGCTCAGTGGGACAGGGGCAATCAGCCCCAGCATTTT.

This chain joins TRBV7-9 and TRBJ1-1; weak D call: TRBD1 (6 bases). The V end was cut by 3 bases, the J end by 0 bases, with 17 bases between. Germline V gene lookup returns CDR1 SEHNR and CDR2 FQNEAQ (reference sequence). This CDR3 contains 17 residues. The CDR3 DNA is TGTGCCAGCAGCTTCGACCGAGGACAGAGCATGAACACTGAAGCTTTCTTT. It encodes CASSFDRGQSMNTEAFF.

A word on this clone: The conserved final phenylalanine or tryptophan is absent from the CDR3, which likely points to a read error. The DNA is omitted, as the CDR3 cannot be located on it reliably, and the CDR3 follows TCRdb's listing. The rearrangement joins TRBV7-6 to TRBJ2-7; the table assigns TRBD2, which was not confirmed against the DNA. The CDR3 is 14 amino acids long, termini counted. Germline values: CDR1 SGHVS, CDR2 FNYEAQ. CDR3 residues: CASSYTGTSGRAYN.

This rearrangement joins TRBV11-3 to TRBJ2-3; either TRBD1 or TRBD2 may fit D (6 bases each). CDR3 length: 15 amino acids. Per the germline V gene, CDR1 is SGHNT and CDR2 is YENEEA. Trimming removed 5 bases at V and 4 bases at J, with 16 bases between. CDR3 DNA sequence: TGTGCCAGCAGCCCTAACCCGGGGGCACCAGATACGCAGTATTTT. Translation gives CASSPNPGAPDTQYF. The whole variable domain, filled in from reference TRBV11-3 and TRBJ2-3, reads EAGVVQSPRYKIIEKKQPVAFWCNPISGHNTLYWYLQNLGQGPELLIRYENEEAVDDSQLPKDRFSAERLKGVDSTLKIQPAELGDSAVYLCASSPNPGAPDTQYFGPGTRLTVL.

This clone was seen a single time. The V gene is TRBV4-2, the J gene TRBJ2-7, with 8 bases identical to TRBD1. Germline assignment: CDR1 LGHNA and CDR2 YNFKEQ. The CDR3 sequence is 13 residues long. Losses at the gene ends were 6 bases for V and 2 bases for J; bases not matched to a gene: 3. CDR3 protein: CASSPGGTYEQYF. The CDR3, as DNA: TGTGCCAGCAGTCCAGGGGGCACCTACGAGCAGTACTTC.

This chain connects TRBV7-9 to TRBJ2-5, with 13 nucleotides matching TRBD2. The J call may be mistaken, given a closer DNA end match to TRBJ2-7. Per germline, CDR1 SEHNR and CDR2 FQNEAQ (reference sequence). CDR3 length: 15 residues. The CDR3: CASSIGTSGNYEQYF. CDR3 nucleotide sequence: TGTGCCAGCAGCATTGGGACTAGCGGGAACTACGAGCAGTACTTC.

The chain carries TRBV5-1 and TRBJ1-1; D is unresolved. The CDR3 is 14 residues long. Germline V gene data show CDR1 as SGHRS and CDR2 as YFSETQ. Trimming stripped 0 bases from V and 1 base from J, with 7 bases between. The CDR3 DNA reads TGCGCCAGCAGCTTGGGAGCAGCGAACACTGAAGCTTTCTTT. It is translated as CASSLGAANTEAFF.

This clone was observed a handful of times. The chain joins TRBV27 to TRBJ2-7; TRBD2 aligns across 10 bases. The CDR3 consists of 14 residues. Looked up from germline, CDR1 is MNHEY and CDR2 is SMNVEV (reference sequence). Trimming cost V 4 bases and J 4 bases; bases outside gene matches: 4. CDR3 nucleotides: TGTGCCAGCAGTTCCCTAGCGGGAGAGTACGAGCAGTACTTC. Protein sequence: CASSSLAGEYEQYF.

CDR3: CASSFQESTDTQYF. DNA for the CDR3: TGTGCCAGCAGCTTCCAAGAGAGCACAGATACGCAGTATTTT. V gene TRBV11-2 combines with J gene TRBJ2-3, with D unresolved. This CDR3 region has 14 residues. The germline gives CDR1 SGHAT, CDR2 FQNNGV. With 3 bases removed from V and 0 bases from J, the gap between germline ends came to 7 bases.

Remarks on this clone: This may be a read error: a much more frequent sequence differs by one nucleotide. V is TRBV7-9 and J is TRBJ2-1; D perhaps matches TRBD2 (6 bases). CDR3 length equals 15 residues. In germline, CDR1 is SEHNR, CDR2 FQNEAQ (reference sequence). The germline V and J ends were trimmed by 7 bases and 0 bases, with 13 bases remaining between them. CDR3 coding DNA: TGTGCCAGCACCCTTAGCGGAAGCTCCTACAATGAGCAGTTCTTC. This translates into CASTLSGSSYNEQFF.

This clone turned up a few times. This rearrangement joins TRBV10-3 to TRBJ1-5; a possible D gene is TRBD1 (6 bases). Trimming removed 4 bases from V and 6 bases from J, with 16 bases in between. The CDR3 runs to 15 residues. Looked up from germline, CDR1 is ENHRY and CDR2 is SYGVKD. CDR3 coding DNA: TGTGCCATCAGTGCTGGTGGCAGGGGTGGTCAGCCCCAGCATTTT. This sequence encodes CAISAGGRGGQPQHF.

The rearrangement links TRBV27 to TRBJ1-5; no definite D call. CDR1 is MNHEY, CDR2 SMNVEV, per germline (reference sequence). V was trimmed by 5 bases and J by 4 bases, leaving 12 bases between them. The CDR3 is 14 amino acids. The CDR3 protein is CASSSPGRNQPQHF. In DNA form, the CDR3 reads TGTGCCAGCAGTAGCCCGGGAAGGAATCAGCCCCAGCATTTT.

Note on this clone: This same CDR3 is encoded by further DNA sequences in the sample. The CDR3 bases are TGTGCCAGCAGCTTAGTGGGTTACGAGCAGTACTTC. It yields the protein CASSLVGYEQYF. This chain connects TRBV7-9 to TRBJ2-7; unclear D gene. CDR3 size: 12 residues. Germline V CDR1 and CDR2: SEHNR, FQNEAQ (reference sequence). The V and J ends lost 1 base and 4 bases respectively, with 5 bases between them.

The sample holds a few counts of this clone. This chain connects TRBV2 to TRBJ2-7, with a weak D call TRBD2 (5 bases). V dropped 4 bases and J dropped 2 bases, with 6 bases sitting between them. CDR1 SNHLY and CDR2 FYNNEI come from the germline V gene. The CDR3 is made up of 12 amino acids. Here the CDR3 reads CASSGLTYEQYF. CDR3 DNA sequence: TGTGCCAGCAGTGGACTAACCTACGAGCAGTACTTC.

This clone was counted a few times. Additional DNA sequences in this sample encode the identical CDR3. The V gene is TRBV10-1, the J gene TRBJ2-7; D remains ambiguous. The CDR3 sequence is 11 residues long. Trimming took 3 bases from V and 3 from J, leaving 3 bases between them. Germline loops: CDR1 WNHNN, CDR2 SYGVQD (reference sequence). The CDR3 here is CASSDRYEQYF. In DNA form, the CDR3 reads TGCGCCAGCAGTGACCGCTACGAGCAGTACTTC.

This clone was seen a single time. The chain combines TRBV2 with TRBJ2-2, with D unclear. Per germline, CDR1 SNHLY and CDR2 FYNNEI. This CDR3 has 15 amino acids. The V end was cut by 7 bases, the J end by 0 bases, with 12 bases between. This CDR3 is CASMRTHANTGELFF. The CDR3 DNA is TGTGCCAGCATGAGGACGCACGCGAACACCGGGGAGCTGTTTTTT.

The V gene is TRBV11-3, the J gene TRBJ2-7, with TRBD1 identical over 7 bases. Germline V gives CDR1 SGHNT, CDR2 YENEEA. This CDR3 is 15 amino acids long. V shed 3 bases, J shed 4 bases, and the junction held 9 bases outside the gene matches. The CDR3 nucleotides are TGTGCCAGCAGCTTCGCGCCTCAGGGGGTATACGAGCAGTACTTC. This codes for CASSFAPQGVYEQYF. Filled out from reference TRBV11-3 and TRBJ2-7, the complete variable domain reads EAGVVQSPRYKIIEKKQPVAFWCNPISGHNTLYWYLQNLGQGPELLIRYENEEAVDDSQLPKDRFSAERLKGVDSTLKIQPAELGDSAVYLCASSFAPQGVYEQYFGPGTRLTVT.

The chain uses TRBV2 and TRBJ2-7; D gene ambiguous. Germline CDR1 and CDR2: SNHLY and FYNNEI. V was pared by 3 bases and J by 3 bases, with 12 bases between. This CDR3 comprises 14 residues. The DNA for the CDR3 is TGTGCCAGCAGTGAGCCCTCCCTTCTCTACGAGCAGTACTTC. It encodes CASSEPSLLYEQYF.

This clone was detected once. This rearrangement joins TRBV2 to TRBJ1-5; D unclear. The ends were cut back, 0 bases at V and 2 bases at J, with 14 bases in the middle. This CDR3 contains 17 residues. Germline V CDR1 and CDR2: SNHLY, FYNNEI. The CDR3 DNA sequence: TGTGCCAGCAGTGAAGCTTGGGCCGCGGTTGGCAATCAGCCCCAGCATTTT. It codes for CASSEAWAAVGNQPQHF.

This clone was observed once. The CDR3 sequence: CASSLTGGRAQPQHF. For the CDR3, the DNA is TGTGCCAGCAGCTTAACTGGGGGCAGGGCTCAGCCCCAGCATTTT. The J gene is TRBJ1-5, the V gene TRBV11-2; perhaps TRBD1 as D (6 bases). V lost 2 bases and J 6 bases, leaving 14 bases between the germline ends. The CDR3 contains 15 residues. The germline CDR1 and CDR2 sequences are SGHAT and FQNNGV.

This rearrangement joins TRBV5-1 to TRBJ2-1; weak D call: TRBD2 (6 bases). V was shortened by 0 bases and J by 8 bases, with 9 bases between the two germline ends. This CDR3 comprises 13 residues. The germline gives CDR1 SGHRS, CDR2 YFSETQ. Here the CDR3 reads CASSLEREDEQFF. In nucleotides, the CDR3 is TGCGCCAGCAGCTTGGAAAGGGAGGATGAGCAGTTCTTC.